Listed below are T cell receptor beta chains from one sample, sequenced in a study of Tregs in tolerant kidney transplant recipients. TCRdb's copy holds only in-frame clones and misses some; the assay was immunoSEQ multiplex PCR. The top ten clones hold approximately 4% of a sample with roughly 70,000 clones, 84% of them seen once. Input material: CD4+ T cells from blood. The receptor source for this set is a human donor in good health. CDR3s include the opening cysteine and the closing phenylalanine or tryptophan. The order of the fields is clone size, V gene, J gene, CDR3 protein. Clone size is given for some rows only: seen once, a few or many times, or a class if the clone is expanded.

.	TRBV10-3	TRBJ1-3	CAINRSGSSGNTIYF
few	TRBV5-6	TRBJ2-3	CASSFSGSGTDTQYF
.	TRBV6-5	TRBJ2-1	CASGAGGLTYNEQFF
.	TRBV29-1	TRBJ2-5	CSVHLYRGLAGGQAQYF
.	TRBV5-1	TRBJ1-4	CASSLGAATNEKLFF
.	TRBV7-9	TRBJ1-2	CASSLDGLNYGYTF
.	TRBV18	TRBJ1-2	CASSHDVDYGYTF
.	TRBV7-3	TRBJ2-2	CASSLGAGVGGGELFF
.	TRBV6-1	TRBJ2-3	CASSNRWAQYF
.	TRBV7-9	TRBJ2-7	CASSLGSGSYEQYF
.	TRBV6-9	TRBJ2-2	CASEPPGTGNTGELFF
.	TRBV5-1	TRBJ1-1	CASENCIFGIPPF
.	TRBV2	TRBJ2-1	CASTGQGNLNEQFF
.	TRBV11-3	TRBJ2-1	CASSPRTSGNEQFF
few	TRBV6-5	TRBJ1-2	CASSPDWSHGYTF
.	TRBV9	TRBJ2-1	CASTEGTGTSGVKEQFF
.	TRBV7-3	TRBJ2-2	CASRLGPGRTFTGELFF
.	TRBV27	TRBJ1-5	CASSVQGSNQPQHF
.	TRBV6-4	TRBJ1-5	CASSATGGSDQPQHF
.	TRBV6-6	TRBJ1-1	CASRNHQGLNTEAFF
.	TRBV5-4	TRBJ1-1	CASSLAGKGGTEAFF
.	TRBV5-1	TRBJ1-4	CASSRDTNSEKLFF
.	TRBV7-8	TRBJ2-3	CASSLLRDLRDTQYF
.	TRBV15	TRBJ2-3	CATSRDLAGVPDTQYF
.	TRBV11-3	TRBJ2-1	CASSLVTTSGAYNEQFF
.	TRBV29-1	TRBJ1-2	CSVESWVYGYTF
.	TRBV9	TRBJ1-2	CASSEGQGADYGYTF
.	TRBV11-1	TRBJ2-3	CASSLASGMFADTQYF
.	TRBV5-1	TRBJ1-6	CASRRDSGSSPLHF
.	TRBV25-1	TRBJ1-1	CASSEIGEAFF
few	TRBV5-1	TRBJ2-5	CASSPRTSGPQETQYF
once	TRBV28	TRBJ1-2	CASSFGGGAGYTF
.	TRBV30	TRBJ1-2	CAFRVYYGYTF
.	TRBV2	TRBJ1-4	CASSVRGTGKLFF
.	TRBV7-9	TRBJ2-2	CASTRGTGRGGELFF
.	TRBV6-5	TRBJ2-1	CASSRRPNNEQFF
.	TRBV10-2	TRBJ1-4	CASSTSTGGAEEKLFF
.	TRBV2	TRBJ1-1	CASSVDTEAFF
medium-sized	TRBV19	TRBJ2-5	CASSIGQGAETQYF
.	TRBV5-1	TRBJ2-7	CASSPGGIPYEQYF
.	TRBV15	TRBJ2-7	CATSRGDSSYEQYF
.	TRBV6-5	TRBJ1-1	CASSYLDGTEAFF
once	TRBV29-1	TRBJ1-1	CSVEGTGATEAFF
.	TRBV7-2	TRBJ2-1	CASSLEGLAYNEQFF
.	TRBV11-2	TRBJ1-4	CASSQRWAATNEKLFF
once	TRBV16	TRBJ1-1	CASSPNWNTEAFF
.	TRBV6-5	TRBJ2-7	CASRGLAGVSNEQYF
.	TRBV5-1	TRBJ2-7	CASSYPKGAHSYEQYF